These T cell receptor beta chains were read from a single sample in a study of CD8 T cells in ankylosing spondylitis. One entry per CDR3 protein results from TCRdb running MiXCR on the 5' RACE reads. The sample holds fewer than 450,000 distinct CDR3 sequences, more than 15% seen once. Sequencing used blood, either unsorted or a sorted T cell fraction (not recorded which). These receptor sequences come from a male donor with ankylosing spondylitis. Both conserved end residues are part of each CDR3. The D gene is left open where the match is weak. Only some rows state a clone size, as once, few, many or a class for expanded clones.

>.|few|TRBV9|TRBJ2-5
CASSVVTGRGETQYF
TGTGCCAGCAGCGTAGTGACGGGGCGCGGAGAGACCCAGTACTTC
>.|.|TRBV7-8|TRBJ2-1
CASSQLSGEGNEQFF
TGTGCCAGCAGCCAACTATCGGGGGAAGGTAATGAGCAGTTCTTC
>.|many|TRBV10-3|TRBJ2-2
CAISESDSTGELFF
TGTGCCATCAGTGAGTCGGACAGCACCGGGGAGCTGTTTTTT
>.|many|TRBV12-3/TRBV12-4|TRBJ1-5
CASSRTRGGIDQPQHF
TGTGCCAGCAGTCGTACCAGGGGTGGTATCGATCAGCCCCAGCATTTT
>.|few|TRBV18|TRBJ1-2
CASSPVSGNSYGYTF
TGTGCCAGCTCACCGGTTTCGGGGAACTCCTATGGCTACACCTTC
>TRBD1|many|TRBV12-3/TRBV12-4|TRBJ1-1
CASSAGTGLTFF
TGTGCCAGCAGCGCCGGGACAGGGTTGACTTTCTTT
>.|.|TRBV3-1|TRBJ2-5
CASSQQGGGKETQYF
TGTGCCAGCAGCCAACAGGGAGGGGGGAAAGAGACCCAGTACTTC
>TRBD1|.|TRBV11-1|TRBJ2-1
CASSPNPKPGQGVYNEQFF
TGTGCCAGCAGCCCCAACCCAAAACCGGGACAGGGCGTCTACAATGAGCAGTTCTTC
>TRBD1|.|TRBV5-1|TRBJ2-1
CASTPLGQGGNEQFF
TGCGCCAGCACCCCATTGGGACAGGGCGGCAATGAGCAGTTCTTC
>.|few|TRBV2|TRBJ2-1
CASSENGYNEQFF
TGTGCCAGCAGTGAAAATGGGTACAATGAGCAGTTCTTC
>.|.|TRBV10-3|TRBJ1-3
CAIVGGSGNTIYF
TGTGCCATCGTTGGGGGCTCTGGAAACACCATATATTTT
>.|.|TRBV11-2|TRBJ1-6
CASSPDGSPLHF
TGTGCCAGCAGCCCCGATGGTTCACCCCTCCACTTT
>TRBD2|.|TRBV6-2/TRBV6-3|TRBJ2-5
CASSYASGRETQYF
TGTGCCAGCAGTTACGCTAGCGGGAGGGAGACCCAGTACTTC
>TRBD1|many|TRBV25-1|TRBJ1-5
CASSSDRDNQPQHF
TGTGCCAGCAGCTCGGACAGGGACAATCAGCCCCAGCATTTT
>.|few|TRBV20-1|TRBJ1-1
CSARSGKRLMNTEAFF
TGCAGTGCTAGATCGGGGAAGCGACTCATGAACACTGAAGCTTTCTTT
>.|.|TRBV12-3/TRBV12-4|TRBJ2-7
CASTLSNTYEQYF
TGTGCCAGCACCCTGAGTAACACCTACGAGCAGTACTTC
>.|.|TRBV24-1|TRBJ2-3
CATSDEQGTQYF
TGTGCCACCAGTGACGAACAGGGAACGCAGTATTTT
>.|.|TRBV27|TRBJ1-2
CASSLERGGYGYTF
TGTGCCAGCAGTTTGGAGAGGGGAGGCTATGGCTACACCTTC
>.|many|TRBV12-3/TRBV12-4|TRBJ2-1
CASSLSQGERKQFF
TGTGCCAGCAGTTTGTCCCAGGGAGAGAGGAAGCAGTTCTTC
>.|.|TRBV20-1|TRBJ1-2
CSAEGRTANYGYTF
TGCAGTGCGGAGGGAAGAACAGCTAACTATGGCTACACCTTC
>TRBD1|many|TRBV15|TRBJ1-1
CATSRVGGSNEAFF
TGTGCCACCAGCAGAGTAGGGGGCTCTAATGAAGCTTTCTTT
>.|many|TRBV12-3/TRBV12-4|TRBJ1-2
CASRSQGWAGGYTF
TGTGCCAGCAGGTCCCAAGGGTGGGCCGGTGGCTACACCTTC
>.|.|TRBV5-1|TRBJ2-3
CASSLAGTERADTQYF
TGCGCCAGCAGCTTGGCCGGGACCGAACGCGCAGATACGCAGTATTTT
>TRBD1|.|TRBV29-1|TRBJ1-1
CSVGTGVGTEAFF
TGCAGCGTCGGAACAGGGGTCGGGACTGAAGCTTTCTTT
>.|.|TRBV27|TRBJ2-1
CASRGSGRGYNEQFF
TGTGCCAGCAGGGGGTCGGGGCGGGGCTACAATGAGCAGTTCTTC
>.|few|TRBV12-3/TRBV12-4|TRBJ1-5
CASSVSRGLQNQPQHF
TGTGCCAGCAGTGTTAGCCGGGGACTCCAAAATCAGCCCCAGCATTTT
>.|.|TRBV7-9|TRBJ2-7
CASSLAAVSHEQYF
TGTGCCAGCAGCTTAGCCGCAGTTTCTCATGAGCAGTACTTC
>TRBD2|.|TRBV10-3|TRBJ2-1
CAIQRGTSGVNEQFF
TGTGCCATCCAGAGGGGGACTAGCGGGGTGAATGAGCAGTTCTTC
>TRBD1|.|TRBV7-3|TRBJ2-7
CASSLQGAEDEQYF
TGTGCCAGCAGCTTACAGGGGGCAGAGGACGAGCAGTACTTC
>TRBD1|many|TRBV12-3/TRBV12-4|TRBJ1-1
CASSRTGGNTEAFF
TGTGCCAGCAGCCGGACAGGGGGGAACACTGAAGCTTTCTTT
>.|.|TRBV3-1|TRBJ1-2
CASSQTVNGYTF
TGTGCCAGCAGCCAAACAGTTAATGGCTACACCTTC
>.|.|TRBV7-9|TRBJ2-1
CASSRDSMGKNNEQFF
TGTGCCAGCAGCCGGGACTCCATGGGTAAAAACAATGAGCAGTTCTTC
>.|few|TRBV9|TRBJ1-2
CASSLRTTTNYGYTF
TGTGCCAGCAGCCTTCGGACCACGACTAACTATGGCTACACCTTC
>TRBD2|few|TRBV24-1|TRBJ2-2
CATSRMGLADNTGELFF
TGTGCCACCAGTCGGATGGGACTAGCGGATAACACCGGGGAGCTGTTTTTT
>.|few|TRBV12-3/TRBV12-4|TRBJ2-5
CASSTQGETQYF
TGTGCCAGCAGTACACAGGGAGAGACCCAGTACTTC
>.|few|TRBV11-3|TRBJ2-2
CASSQRGANTGELFF
TGTGCCAGCAGCCAACGGGGGGCAAACACCGGGGAGCTGTTTTTT
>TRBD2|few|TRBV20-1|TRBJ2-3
CSATNRGLAGGDTQYF
TGCAGTGCTACCAATAGAGGACTAGCGGGAGGAGATACGCAGTATTTT
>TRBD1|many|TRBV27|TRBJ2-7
CASSGTGVYEQYF
TGTGCCAGCAGTGGGACAGGGGTTTACGAGCAGTACTTC
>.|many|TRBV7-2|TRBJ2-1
CASSSDSYNEQFF
TGTGCCAGCAGCTCTGACTCATACAATGAGCAGTTCTTC
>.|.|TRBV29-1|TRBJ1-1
CSVSGTFMNTEAFF
TGCAGCGTTTCCGGGACATTCATGAACACTGAAGCTTTCTTT
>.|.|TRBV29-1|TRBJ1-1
CSVGWGRDTEAFF
TGCAGCGTTGGATGGGGGAGGGACACTGAAGCTTTCTTT
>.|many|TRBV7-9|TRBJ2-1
CASSPEDGNDNEQFF
TGTGCCAGCAGCCCCGAGGACGGAAATGACAATGAGCAGTTCTTC
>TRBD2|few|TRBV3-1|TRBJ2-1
CASSPLNGGAYNEQFF
TGTGCCAGCAGCCCACTTAACGGGGGGGCCTACAATGAGCAGTTCTTC
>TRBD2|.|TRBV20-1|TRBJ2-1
CSAPLASGSNEQFF
TGCAGTGCTCCCCTGGCTAGCGGATCCAATGAGCAGTTCTTC
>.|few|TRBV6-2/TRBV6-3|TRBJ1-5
CASSYSGNPGNQPQHF
TGTGCCAGCAGTTACTCGGGGAACCCGGGTAATCAGCCCCAGCATTTT
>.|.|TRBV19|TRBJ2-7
CASSRDTTYEQYF
TGTGCCAGTAGTCGAGACACGACCTACGAGCAGTACTTC
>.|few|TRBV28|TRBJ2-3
CASSLVLVPESKTDTQYF
TGTGCCAGCAGTTTGGTCCTAGTTCCAGAAAGTAAAACAGATACGCAGTATTTT
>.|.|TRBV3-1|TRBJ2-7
CASSQIPGEQYF
TGTGCCAGCAGCCAAATCCCTGGGGAGCAGTACTTC
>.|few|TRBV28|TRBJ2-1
CASDGGFREQFF
TGTGCCAGCGACGGGGGTTTCCGGGAGCAGTTCTTC
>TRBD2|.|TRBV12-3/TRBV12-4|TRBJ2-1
CASSYRTSGNEQFF
TGTGCCAGCAGTTATCGGACTAGCGGGAATGAGCAGTTCTTC
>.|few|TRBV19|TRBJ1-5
CASSPPPYSNQPQHF
TGTGCCAGTAGTCCCCCCCCATATAGCAATCAGCCCCAGCATTTT
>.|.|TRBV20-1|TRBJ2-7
CSARGDKSSYEQYF
TGCAGTGCTAGGGGGGACAAGAGCTCCTACGAGCAGTACTTC
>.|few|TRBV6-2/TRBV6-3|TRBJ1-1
CASSYYNRGGWTEAFF
TGTGCCAGCAGTTATTATAATCGAGGGGGATGGACTGAAGCTTTCTTT